This T cell receptor beta chain was sequenced in a study of technical replicates of blood from a handful of donors. V lost 1 base and J 3 bases, leaving 10 bases between the germline ends. This CDR3 spans 14 amino acids. Germline-derived CDR1 and CDR2 are LNHDA and SQIVND (reference sequence). The assay was immunoSEQ multiplex PCR, and TCRdb's table has in-frame clones only and misses some. The sample holds about 84,000 clones; roughly 98% are singletons and the top ten take approximately 0.15%. The chain carries TRBV19 and TRBJ2-7; D may be TRBD2 (6 bases). The material sequenced was T cells isolated from PBMCs. The clonotype comes from a human donor in good health. DNA for the CDR3: TGTGCCAGTAGTATAGGGAGGGCCGGCTACGAGCAGTACTTC. This sequence encodes CASSIGRAGYEQYF.